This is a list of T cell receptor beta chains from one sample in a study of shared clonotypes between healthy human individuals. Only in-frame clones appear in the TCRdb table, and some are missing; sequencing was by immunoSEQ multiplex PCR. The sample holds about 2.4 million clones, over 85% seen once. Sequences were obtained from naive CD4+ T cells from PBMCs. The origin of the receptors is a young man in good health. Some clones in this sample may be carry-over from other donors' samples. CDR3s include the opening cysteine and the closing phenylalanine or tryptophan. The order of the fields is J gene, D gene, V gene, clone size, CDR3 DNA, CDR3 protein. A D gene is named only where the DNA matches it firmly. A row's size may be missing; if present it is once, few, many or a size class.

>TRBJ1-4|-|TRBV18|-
TGTGCCAGCTCATCAGGAGTACTTAATGAAAAACTGTTTTTT
CASSSGVLNEKLFF
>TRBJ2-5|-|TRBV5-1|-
TGCGCCAGCAGCTTCAGGGGGGGAGAAGAGACCCAGTACTTC
CASSFRGGEETQYF
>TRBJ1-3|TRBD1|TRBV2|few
TGTGCCAGCAGTTTAGGGACAGTTGGAAACACCATATATTTT
CASSLGTVGNTIYF
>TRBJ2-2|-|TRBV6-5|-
TGTGCCAGCAGCCTAGAGGGAGAAGCCGGGGAGCTGTTTTTT
CASSLEGEAGELFF
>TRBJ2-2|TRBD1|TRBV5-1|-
TGCGCCAGCAGCTTACAGGGGGCGGACACCGGGGAGCTGTTTTTT
CASSLQGADTGELFF
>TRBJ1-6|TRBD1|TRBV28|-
TGTGCCAGCATAACCGCAGACAGGGGGGGTTCACCCCTCCACTTT
CASITADRGGSPLHF
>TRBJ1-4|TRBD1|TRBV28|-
TGTGCCAGCAGTGAAACAGGGGGCTTGGAAAAACTGTTTTTT
CASSETGGLEKLFF
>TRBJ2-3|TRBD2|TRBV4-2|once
TGTGCCAGCAGCCAAGGCCCGGGCGGGGGGGCAGATACGCAGTATTTT
CASSQGPGGGADTQYF
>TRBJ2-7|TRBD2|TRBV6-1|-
TGTGCCAGCAGCAGTACACTAGCGGGAGTCTACGAGCAGTACTTC
CASSSTLAGVYEQYF
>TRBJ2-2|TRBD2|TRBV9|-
TGTGCCAGCAGCGTTAGCGGGAGAGAGAACACCGGGGAGCTGTTTTTT
CASSVSGRENTGELFF
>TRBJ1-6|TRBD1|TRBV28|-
TGTGCCAGCAGAGGGACAGAATCCTATAATTCACCCCTCCACTTT
CASRGTESYNSPLHF
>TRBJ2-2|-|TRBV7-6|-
TGTGCCAGCAGCTTAGGGGGGGACAGTACCCCCCCCGGGGAGCTGTTTTTT
CASSLGGDSTPPGELFF
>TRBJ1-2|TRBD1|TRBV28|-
TGTGCAATATTTAGGGACAGCAACTATGGCTACACCTTC
CAIFRDSNYGYTF
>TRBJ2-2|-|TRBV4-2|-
TGTGCCAGCAGCCAAGATGTCCGGGCGCTCGGAGGAGTAGCGCGCGGGGAGCTGTTTTTT
CASSQDVRALGGVARGELFF
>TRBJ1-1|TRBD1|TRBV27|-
TGTGCCAGCAGTTCCTATGATTGGACAGGCGGGACTGAAGCTTTCTTT
CASSSYDWTGGTEAFF
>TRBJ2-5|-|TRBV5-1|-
TGCGCCAGCTCCAACCGGGAGCTCCCCTCAGAGACCCAGTACTTC
CASSNRELPSETQYF
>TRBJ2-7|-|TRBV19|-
TGTGCCAGTAGGTCCCCCGTCCCGACCCCGCAATCCTACGAGCAGTACTTC
CASRSPVPTPQSYEQYF